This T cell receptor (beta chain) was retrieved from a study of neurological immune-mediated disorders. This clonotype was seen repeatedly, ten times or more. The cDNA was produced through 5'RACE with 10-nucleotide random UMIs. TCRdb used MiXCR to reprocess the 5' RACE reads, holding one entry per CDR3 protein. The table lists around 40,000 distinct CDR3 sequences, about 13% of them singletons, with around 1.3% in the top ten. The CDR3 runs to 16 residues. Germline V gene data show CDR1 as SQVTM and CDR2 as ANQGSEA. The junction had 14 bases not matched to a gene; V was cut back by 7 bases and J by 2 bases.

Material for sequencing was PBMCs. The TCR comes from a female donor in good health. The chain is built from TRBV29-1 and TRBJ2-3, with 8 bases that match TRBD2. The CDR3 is CSAAGGAGEVTDTQYF. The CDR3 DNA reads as TGCAGCGCCGCCGGGGGGGCAGGGGAGGTCACAGATACGCAGTATTTT.